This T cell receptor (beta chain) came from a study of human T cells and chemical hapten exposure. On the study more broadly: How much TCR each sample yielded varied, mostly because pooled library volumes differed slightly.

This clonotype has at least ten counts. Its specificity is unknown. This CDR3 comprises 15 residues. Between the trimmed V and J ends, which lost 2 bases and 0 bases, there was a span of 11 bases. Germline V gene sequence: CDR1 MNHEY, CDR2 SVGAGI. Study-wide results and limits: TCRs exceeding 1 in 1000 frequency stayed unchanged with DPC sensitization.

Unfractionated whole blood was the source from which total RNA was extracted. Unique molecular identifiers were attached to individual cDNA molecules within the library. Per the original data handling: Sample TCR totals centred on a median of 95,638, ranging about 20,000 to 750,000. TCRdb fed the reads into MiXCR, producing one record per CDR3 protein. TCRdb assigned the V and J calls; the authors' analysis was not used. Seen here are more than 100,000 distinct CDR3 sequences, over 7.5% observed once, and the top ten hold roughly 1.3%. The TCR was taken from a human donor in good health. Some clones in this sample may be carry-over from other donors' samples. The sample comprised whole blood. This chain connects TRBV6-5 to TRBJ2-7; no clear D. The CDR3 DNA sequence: TGTGCCAGCAGTTACGACCCGTCGAGCTCCTACGAGCAGTACTTC. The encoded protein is CASSYDPSSSYEQYF.